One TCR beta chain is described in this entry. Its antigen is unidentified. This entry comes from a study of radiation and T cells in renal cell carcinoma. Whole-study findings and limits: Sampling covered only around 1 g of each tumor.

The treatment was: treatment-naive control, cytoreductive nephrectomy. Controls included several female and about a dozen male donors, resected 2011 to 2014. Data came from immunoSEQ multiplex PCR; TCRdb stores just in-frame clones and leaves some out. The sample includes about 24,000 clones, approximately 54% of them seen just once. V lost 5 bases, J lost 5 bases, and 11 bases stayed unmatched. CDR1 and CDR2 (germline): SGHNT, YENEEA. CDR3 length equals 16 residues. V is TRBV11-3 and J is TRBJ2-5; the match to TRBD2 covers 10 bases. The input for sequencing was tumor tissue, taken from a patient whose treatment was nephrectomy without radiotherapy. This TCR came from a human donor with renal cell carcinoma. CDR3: CASSPYPSGGPETQYF. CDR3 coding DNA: TGTGCCAGCAGCCCCTATCCTAGCGGGGGCCCGGAGACCCAGTACTTC.